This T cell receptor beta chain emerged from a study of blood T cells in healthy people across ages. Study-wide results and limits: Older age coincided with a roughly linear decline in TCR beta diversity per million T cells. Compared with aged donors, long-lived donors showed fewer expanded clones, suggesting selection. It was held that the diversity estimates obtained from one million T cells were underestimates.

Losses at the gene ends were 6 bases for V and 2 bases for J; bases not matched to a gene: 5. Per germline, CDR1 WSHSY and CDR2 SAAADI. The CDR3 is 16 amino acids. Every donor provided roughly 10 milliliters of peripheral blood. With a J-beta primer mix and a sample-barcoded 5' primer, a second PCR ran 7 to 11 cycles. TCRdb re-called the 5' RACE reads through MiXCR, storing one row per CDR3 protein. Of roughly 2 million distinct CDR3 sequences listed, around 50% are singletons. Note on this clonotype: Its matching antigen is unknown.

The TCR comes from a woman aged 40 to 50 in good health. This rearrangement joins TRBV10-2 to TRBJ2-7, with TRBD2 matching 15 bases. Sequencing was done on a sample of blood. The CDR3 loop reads CASSWTSGGGTYEQYF. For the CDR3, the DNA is TGCGCCAGCAGCTGGACTAGCGGGGGGGGTACCTACGAGCAGTACTTC.